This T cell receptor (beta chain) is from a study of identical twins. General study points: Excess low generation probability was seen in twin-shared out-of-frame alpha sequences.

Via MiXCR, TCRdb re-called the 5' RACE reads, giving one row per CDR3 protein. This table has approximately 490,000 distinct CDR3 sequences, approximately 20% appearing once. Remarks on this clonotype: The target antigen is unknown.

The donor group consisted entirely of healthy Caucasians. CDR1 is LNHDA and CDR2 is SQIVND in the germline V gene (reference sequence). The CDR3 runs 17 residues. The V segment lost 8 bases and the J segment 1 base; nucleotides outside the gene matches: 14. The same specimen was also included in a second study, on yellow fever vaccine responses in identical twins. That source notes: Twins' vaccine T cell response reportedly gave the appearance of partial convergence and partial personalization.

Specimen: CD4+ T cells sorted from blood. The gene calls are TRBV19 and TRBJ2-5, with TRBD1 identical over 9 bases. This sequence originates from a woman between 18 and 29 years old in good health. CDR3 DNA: TGTGCCAGTGCGGGACAGGGTAGCCCCTGGGCCCAAGAGACCCAGTACTTC. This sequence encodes CASAGQGSPWAQETQYF. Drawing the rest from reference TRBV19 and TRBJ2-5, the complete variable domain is DGGITQSPKYLFRKEGQNVTLSCEQNLNHDAMYWYRQDPGQGLRLIYYSQIVNDFQKGDIAEGYSVSREKKESFPLTVTSAQKNPTAFYLCASAGQGSPWAQETQYFGPGTRLLVL.